This passage covers 24 T cell receptor beta chains from one sample sequenced in a study of Ad26.COV2.S vaccination and SARS-CoV-2 variants. The sample's treatment: some 20 received Ad26.COV2.S at low or high dose, single or two shots; roughly five received placebo; per-sample allocation not given. Samples analyzed were those drawn on day 63 after the first vaccine or placebo injection. TCRdb keeps only in-frame clones here, not all; method: immunoSEQ multiplex PCR. The sample contains about 280,000 clones, approximately 89% of which appear only once. The source was peripheral blood, collected in a trial of Ad26.COV2.S vaccine versus placebo. The receptors come from a person between 18 and 60 years old who received the Ad26.COV2.S COVID-19 vaccine or a placebo.

This clone was counted a single time. V usage is TRBV4-3 and J usage is TRBJ1-2; D call uncertain. Germline lookup yields CDR1 LGHNA and CDR2 YSLEER. CDR3 length equals 15 residues. With 0 bases removed from V and 1 base from J, the gap between germline ends came to 9 bases. Here the CDR3 reads CASSQDRRINYGYTF. The CDR3, as DNA: TGCGCCAGCAGCCAAGATAGGAGGATTAACTATGGCTACACCTTC.

The chain combines TRBV21-1 with TRBJ1-2. TRBV21-1 is shown as a pseudogene. This CDR3 region has 20 residues. The CDR3 coding sequence is TGTGCCAGCAGCAAAAACCTGGAGAGTTTGTTGTACAGGACTATGGTAGGCTACACCTTC. Protein product: CASSKNLESLLYRTMVGYTF.

This rearrangement joins TRBV2 to TRBJ1-5; 8 positions agree with TRBD1. The CDR3 runs 13 residues. Losses at the gene ends were 4 bases for V and 5 bases for J; bases not matched to a gene: 1. Germline-derived CDR1 and CDR2 are SNHLY and FYNNEI. In DNA form, the CDR3 reads TGTGCCAGCAGTGCGGACAGGGATCAGCCCCAGCATTTT. Translating it yields CASSADRDQPQHF.

The chain has TRBV20-1 and TRBJ1-2; 9 nucleotides align to TRBD1. The V gene's germline CDR1 is DFQATT and CDR2 SNEGSKA (reference sequence). The ends lost 3 bases at V and 4 bases at J; junction bases unmatched: 6. CDR3 size: 14 residues. The CDR3 spells CSASGDRETYGYTF. CDR3 nucleotide sequence: TGCAGTGCTAGTGGGGACAGGGAGACCTATGGCTACACCTTC.

This clone was recorded once. The chain joins TRBV9 to TRBJ2-2; D unclear. V was shortened by 0 bases and J by 2 bases, with 11 bases between the two germline ends. Germline lookup yields CDR1 SGDLS and CDR2 YYNGEE. The CDR3 is made up of 16 amino acids. Written as DNA, the CDR3 is TGTGCCAGCAGCGTAGAAGGTAGCTTTAACACCGGGGAGCTGTTTTTT. This encodes CASSVEGSFNTGELFF. The variable domain in full, completed from reference TRBV9 and TRBJ2-2, reads DSGVTQTPKHLITATGQRVTLRCSPRSGDLSVYWYQQSLDQGLQFLIQYYNGEERAKGNILERFSAQQFPDLHSELNLSSLELGDSALYFCASSVEGSFNTGELFFGEGSRLTVL.

This rearrangement joins TRBV5-1 to TRBJ2-5, with 12 bases that match TRBD1. CDR1 and CDR2 from the germline V gene are SGHRS and YFSETQ. The CDR3 runs 16 residues. With V trimmed by 0 bases and J by 1 base, 1 base remained unmatched. This CDR3 is CASSLGDRGRQETQYF. The CDR3 region has the DNA TGCGCCAGCAGCTTGGGGGACAGGGGGCGCCAAGAGACCCAGTACTTC.

This rearrangement joins TRBV7-8 to TRBJ2-1; D is uncertain. The CDR3 runs to 15 residues. With 4 bases removed from V and 7 bases from J, the gap between germline ends came to 17 bases. Germline values: CDR1 SGHVS, CDR2 FQNEAQ. CDR3 in DNA: TGTGCCAGCAGCTCAGTGGGCCAAGGGTGGAATGAGCAGTTCTTC. This encodes CASSSVGQGWNEQFF.

Turning to this clone: The same CDR3 is also encoded by other DNA sequences in this sample. This rearrangement joins TRBV18 to TRBJ2-5; no clear D. The V gene's germline CDR1 is KGHSH and CDR2 LQKENI. The CDR3 has 11 amino acids. With 3 bases removed from V and 3 bases from J, the gap between germline ends came to 2 bases. CDR3 residues: CASSPEETQYF. The CDR3 nucleotides read TGTGCCAGCTCACCCGAAGAGACCCAGTACTTC.

The chain joins TRBV9 to TRBJ2-7; TRBD2 might be the D (6 bases). The V end lost 3 bases, the J end lost 2 bases, and 12 bases lay between the germline ends. The V gene's germline CDR1 is SGDLS and CDR2 YYNGEE. CDR3 size: 14 residues. The CDR3 nucleotides are TGTGCCAGCAGCGCCCGGGACTCCACCTACGAGCAGTACTTC. Its protein is CASSARDSTYEQYF.

CDR3 residues: CASSEGGWLAGEENTQYF. Here the CDR3 DNA reads TGTGCCAGCAGTGAAGGGGGATGGCTAGCGGGAGAAGAGAATACGCAGTATTTT. This chain connects TRBV6-1 to TRBJ2-3, with 10 bases identical to TRBD2. CDR3 length: 18 residues. With 1 base clipped from V and 7 bases from J, the junction kept 14 bases outside the gene matches. The germline CDR1 and CDR2 sequences are MNHNS and SASEGT.

The chain combines TRBV7-9 with TRBJ1-5, with D unclear. V was cut by 1 base and J by 7 bases, with 8 bases left in between. The CDR3 contains 13 residues. The germline CDR1 and CDR2 sequences are SEHNR and FQNEAQ (reference sequence). The CDR3 nucleotides are TGTGCCAGCAGCTTAGGTATAAGCCAGCCCCAGCATTTT. As protein: CASSLGISQPQHF.

This clone appeared a single time. The chain couples TRBV7-9 to TRBJ1-2, with 12 nucleotides matching TRBD1. The CDR3 loop spans 15 amino acids. From germline, CDR1 is SEHNR and CDR2 FQNEAQ (reference sequence). With V trimmed by 0 bases and J by 7 bases, 3 bases remained unmatched. The CDR3 loop reads CASSLAGTGGGGYTF. DNA for the CDR3: TGTGCCAGCAGCTTAGCCGGGACAGGGGGCGGTGGCTACACCTTC.

The chain recombines TRBV20-1 with TRBJ2-1, with D possibly TRBD2 on 5 matching bases. The CDR3 is 10 residues long. V dropped 6 bases and J dropped 5 bases, with 5 bases sitting between them. The germline CDR1 and CDR2 sequences are DFQATT and SNEGSKA (reference sequence). This CDR3 reads CSAGDNEQFF. The CDR3 DNA follows: TGCAGTGCCGGGGACAATGAGCAGTTCTTC.

Only one count was recorded for this clone. The J gene is TRBJ2-7, the V gene TRBV5-1, with 10 bases identical to TRBD2. Trimming at V came to 4 bases and at J to 4 bases, leaving 17 bases not matched to a gene. The germline V gene encodes CDR1 SGHRS and CDR2 YFSETQ. The CDR3 covers 18 residues. This CDR3 reads CASSDLGASGSGGYEQYF. As DNA, the CDR3 is TGCGCCAGCAGCGACCTTGGGGCTAGCGGGAGTGGGGGGTACGAGCAGTACTTC. Variable domain in full (rest from reference TRBV5-1 and TRBJ2-7): KAGVTQTPRYLIKTRGQQVTLSCSPISGHRSVSWYQQTPGQGLQFLFEYFSETQRNKGNFPGRFSGRQFSNSRSEMNVSTLELGDSALYLCASSDLGASGSGGYEQYFGPGTRLTVT.

The J gene is TRBJ2-5, the V gene TRBV27; D unresolved. Trimming took 0 bases from V and 5 from J, leaving 13 bases between them. Germline-derived CDR1 and CDR2 are MNHEY and SMNVEV (reference sequence). The CDR3 sequence is 15 residues long. CDR3 DNA sequence: TGTGCCAGCAGTTTATCAGTGGGGTTGTCGGAGACCCAGTACTTC. It translates to CASSLSVGLSETQYF.

The V gene is TRBV2, the J gene TRBJ2-1; TRBD1 agrees at 9 bases. CDR1 is SNHLY and CDR2 is FYNNEI in the germline V gene. V was pared by 8 bases and J by 6 bases, with 8 bases of the junction left unmatched. This CDR3 comprises 14 residues. CDR3 sequence: CASRGQGSLNEQFF. The CDR3 DNA reads as TGTGCCAGCCGTGGACAGGGGAGCCTCAATGAGCAGTTCTTC.

This clone was recorded once. In DNA form, the CDR3 reads TGTGCCAGCAGCGTAGCTCTGCAGGGTGGTAGTGAAAAACTGTTTTTT. Protein sequence: CASSVALQGGSEKLFF. The chain is built from TRBV9 and TRBJ1-4; tentatively, D is TRBD1 (5 bases). Germline CDR1 and CDR2: SGDLS and YYNGEE. V was clipped by 0 bases and J by 7 bases, with 16 bases between them. CDR3 length equals 16 residues.

The CDR3 DNA sequence: TGTGCCAGCAGTTTGACCAGCGGGGCCCCCTACGAGCAGTACTTC. This gives the protein CASSLTSGAPYEQYF. V and J are TRBV6-5 and TRBJ2-7, with TRBD2 matching over 7 bases. The length of the CDR3 is 15 residues. CDR1 MNHEY and CDR2 SVGAGI come from the germline V gene. Trimming cost V 4 bases and J 2 bases; bases outside gene matches: 8.

V and J are TRBV5-4 and TRBJ2-6; no definite D call. Trimming took 4 bases from V and 0 from J, leaving 2 bases between them. Per the germline V gene, CDR1 is SGHNT and CDR2 is YYREEE (reference sequence). This CDR3 contains 13 residues. This CDR3 reads CASSISGANVLTF. The CDR3 DNA reads as TGTGCCAGCAGCATCTCTGGGGCCAACGTCCTGACTTTC.

The chain links TRBV13 to TRBJ2-7, with 8 positions matching TRBD1. Germline CDR1 and CDR2: PRHDT and FYEKMQ (reference sequence). The CDR3 runs to 14 residues. V dropped 4 bases and J dropped 7; count of bases not matched to a gene: 9. The CDR3 sequence: CASSSTTGAEEQYF. The CDR3 DNA is TGTGCCAGCAGCTCAACGACAGGGGCGGAGGAGCAGTACTTC. The full variable domain, its missing parts supplied by reference TRBV13 and TRBJ2-7, is AAGVIQSPRHLIKEKRETATLKCYPIPRHDTVYWYQQGPGQDPQFLISFYEKMQSDKGSIPDRFSAQQFSDYHSELNMSSLELGDSALYFCASSSTTGAEEQYFGPGTRLTVT.

The rearrangement joins TRBV5-6 to TRBJ1-1; perhaps TRBD1 as D (5 bases). V lost 3 bases, J lost 4 bases, and 13 bases lay in between. This CDR3 contains 14 residues. Germline V gene data show CDR1 as SGHDT and CDR2 as YYEEEE. The CDR3 protein is CASSSLDRPTEAFF. Written as DNA, the CDR3 is TGTGCCAGCAGCTCGCTAGACAGACCCACTGAAGCTTTCTTT. The full variable domain, rest sourced from reference TRBV5-6 and TRBJ1-1, is DAGVTQSPTHLIKTRGQQVTLRCSPKSGHDTVSWYQQALGQGPQFIFQYYEEEERQRGNFPDRFSGHQFPNYSSELNVNALLLGDSALYLCASSSLDRPTEAFFGQGTRLTVV.

The chain uses TRBV2 and TRBJ2-3; the D gene is possibly TRBD2 (6 bases). CDR1 is SNHLY and CDR2 is FYNNEI in the germline V gene. The CDR3 contains 15 residues. V was trimmed by 6 bases and J by 5 bases, leaving 18 bases between them. Here the CDR3 DNA reads TGTGCCAGCAGGGACCGGGACTGGGGTGGAGATACGCAGTATTTT. It encodes CASRDRDWGGDTQYF.

This sequence joins TRBV7-9 and TRBJ1-6; 8 nucleotides align to TRBD1. The CDR3 contains 14 residues. With 2 bases clipped from V and 9 bases from J, the junction kept 3 bases outside the gene matches. Germline CDR1 SEHNR, CDR2 FQNEAQ (reference sequence). The CDR3 reads CASSLKDRASPLHF. CDR3 bases: TGTGCCAGCAGCTTAAAGGACAGGGCTTCACCCCTCCACTTT.

The chain couples TRBV7-2 to TRBJ1-6; tentative D call: TRBD1 (5 bases). CDR1 and CDR2 (germline): SGHTA, FQGNSA. V shed 5 bases and J shed 11 bases, with 25 bases lying between them. This CDR3 is 17 amino acids long. The CDR3 here is CASSHPQRGRVLPPLHF. The CDR3 DNA reads as TGTGCCAGCAGCCACCCTCAGAGAGGCAGGGTTTTGCCACCCCTCCACTTT.